These 3 T cell receptor beta chains were sequenced from one sample in a study of shared clonotypes between healthy human individuals. Clones were read by immunoSEQ multiplex PCR, and TCRdb kept only the in-frame ones, dropping some. The sample has around 640,000 clones; about 96% are singletons. Naive-designated CD8 cells lacked CD45RO, were positively enriched for CCR7, and omitted terminally differentiated effector memory CD45RA+ cells. Sample: naive CD8+ T cells sorted from blood. The receptors were sampled from a woman in her twenties or thirties in good health.

This chain links TRBV4-2 with TRBJ2-1, with a weak D call TRBD2 (6 bases). Germline loops: CDR1 LGHNA, CDR2 YNFKEQ. V was pared by 4 bases and J by 5 bases, with 12 bases between. This CDR3 is built from 14 residues. This chain's CDR3 is CASSPGLSDNEQFF. Written as DNA, the CDR3 is TGTGCCAGCAGCCCGGGACTGTCCGACAATGAGCAGTTCTTC.

The CDR3 is CATRVLHSYEQYF. CDR3 coding DNA: TGTGCCACCAGGGTGCTCCACTCCTACGAGCAGTACTTC. This chain connects TRBV6-1 to TRBJ2-7; D perhaps matches TRBD1 (5 bases). Germline V gives CDR1 MNHNS, CDR2 SASEGT. V dropped 10 bases and J dropped 0 bases, with 13 bases sitting between them. There are 13 residues in the CDR3.

The chain employs TRBV5-3 and TRBJ2-7; unclear D gene. TRBV5-3 is marked as an open reading frame, function uncertain. This CDR3 region has 14 residues. Trimming cost V 8 bases and J 2 bases, with 17 bases left between them. CDR3 sequence reads: CASDPPAAAYEQYF. The CDR3 DNA is TGTGCCAGCGACCCCCCTGCGGCTGCCTACGAGCAGTACTTC.